Listed here is a single T cell receptor beta chain. Its antigen is not identified. This could be a read error, since a much larger clone is one nucleotide away. The sample originates from a study of T cells in Graves' hyperthyroidism and ophthalmopathy. TCR beta CDR3 regions were amplified from RNA. The TCR CDR3 was amplified in a first-round RT-PCR using the HTBI primer set. TCRdb ran MiXCR on the multiplex PCR reads and lists one entry per CDR3 protein. This sample has 550,000 to 700,000 distinct CDR3 sequences, with more than 45% found just once. The study, taken as a whole, reports: From stable hyperthyroidism, ophthalmopathy was separated by a 13 V-J model.

Specimen: peripheral blood or thyroid tissue (not recorded which). The receptor was isolated from an adult woman with Graves' disease, either hyperthyroidism or ophthalmopathy (not recorded which).

CDR3 sequence: CASSFAGFYNQPRHF. The CDR3 DNA sequence: TGTGCCAGCAGTTTCGCGGGTTTCTATAATCAGCCCCGGCATTTT. The chain has TRBV12-3 or TRBV12-4 and TRBJ1-5, with unresolved D. The CDR3 totals 15 residues.